The 13 T cell receptor beta chains below all came from one sample that was sequenced in a study of CD8+ T cells in alopecia areata. Extracted from the samples, RNA was reverse transcribed into cDNA to serve as the sequencing template. The method was immunoSEQ multiplex PCR; TCRdb's version includes in-frame clones alone and lacks a portion of them. Here the sample spans 150,000 to 200,000 clones, 50% to 70% being singletons. The input for sequencing was CD4+ T cells sorted from blood, taken at week 0. The receptor set was obtained from a human donor with alopecia areata.

This clone was counted a few times. This rearrangement joins TRBV7-9 to TRBJ1-1; no definite D call. The CDR3 spans 14 residues. Between the trimmed V and J ends, which lost 5 bases and 1 base, there was a span of 11 bases. Germline V gives CDR1 SEHNR, CDR2 FQNEAQ (reference sequence). The CDR3 reads CASSRLQRNTEAFF. The CDR3 region has the DNA TGTGCCAGCAGCCGACTCCAACGGAACACTGAAGCTTTCTTT.

Worth noting for this clone: Other DNA sequences in this sample translate to the same CDR3. The chain couples TRBV5-1 to TRBJ2-7; perhaps TRBD1 as D (6 bases). V shed 2 bases and J shed 4 bases, with 7 bases lying between them. Germline CDR1 SGHRS, CDR2 YFSETQ. This CDR3 is 12 amino acids long. CDR3 sequence reads: CASSLQGYEQYF. CDR3 bases: TGCGCCAGCAGCTTACAGGGTTACGAGCAGTACTTC. The full variable domain, in which reference TRBV5-1 and TRBJ2-7 provide the parts outside the CDR3, is KAGVTQTPRYLIKTRGQQVTLSCSPISGHRSVSWYQQTPGQGLQFLFEYFSETQRNKGNFPGRFSGRQFSNSRSEMNVSTLELGDSALYLCASSLQGYEQYFGPGTRLTVT.

This clone occurred many times. V gene TRBV7-2 combines with J gene TRBJ2-7, with 10 nucleotides matching TRBD2. With 3 bases clipped from V and 4 bases from J, the junction kept 3 bases outside the gene matches. The CDR3 spans 14 residues. Germline CDR1 is SGHTA and CDR2 is FQGNSA. The CDR3, as DNA: TGTGCCAGCAGCTTCCAACTAGCGGGGTACGAGCAGTACTTC. Protein sequence: CASSFQLAGYEQYF.

This clone has a handful of counts. This chain links TRBV19 with TRBJ1-2; the D is unclear. CDR1 and CDR2 from the germline V gene are LNHDA and SQIVND (reference sequence). The V and J ends lost 2 bases and 4 bases respectively, with 14 bases between them. The CDR3 loop spans 15 amino acids. CDR3 nucleotide sequence: TGTGCCAGTAGTATAACCTCGACTCCGACCTATGGCTACACCTTC. This sequence encodes CASSITSTPTYGYTF.

This chain joins TRBV29-1 and TRBJ1-2, with D perhaps TRBD1 (5 bases). Trimming shortened V by 6 bases and J by 2 bases, and 10 bases separated the two germline ends. This CDR3 has 12 amino acids. Germline V gene lookup returns CDR1 SQVTM and CDR2 ANQGSEA. CDR3 region: CSVPGRNYGYTF. The CDR3 region has the DNA TGCAGCGTCCCGGGACGGAACTATGGCTACACCTTC.

This clone has just one count. This rearrangement joins TRBV5-1 to TRBJ1-6, with 8 bases matching TRBD1. CDR3 length equals 15 residues. Germline assignment: CDR1 SGHRS and CDR2 YFSETQ. V shed 0 bases and J 7 bases; nucleotides not matched to a gene: 3. CDR3 region: CASSLETGANSPLHF. CDR3 sequence (DNA): TGCGCCAGCAGCTTGGAGACAGGGGCGAATTCACCCCTCCACTTT.

V and J are TRBV29-1 and TRBJ2-1; no definite D call. The CDR3 loop spans 10 amino acids. Per the germline V gene, CDR1 is SQVTM and CDR2 is ANQGSEA. V was shortened by 4 bases and J by 10 bases, with 8 bases between the two germline ends. The CDR3 region has the DNA TGCAGCGTTGGCCACCGGGAGCAGTTCTTC. It is translated as CSVGHREQFF.

This clone was found a few times. The chain joins TRBV29-1 to TRBJ2-2; possibly TRBD2 for D (5 bases). The germline V gene encodes CDR1 SQVTM and CDR2 ANQGSEA. With 5 bases removed from V and 0 bases from J, the gap between germline ends came to 7 bases. This CDR3 region has 13 residues. The CDR3 DNA reads as TGCAGCGTTCGGGGTTCGAACACCGGGGAGCTGTTTTTT. Translating gives CSVRGSNTGELFF.

The sample holds a few counts of this clone. The V and J genes are TRBV5-6 and TRBJ2-7, with 10 positions matching TRBD1. Germline CDR1 reads SGHDT; CDR2 reads YYEEEE. The CDR3 totals 14 residues. The trim removed 4 bases at V and 6 bases at J, leaving 7 bases unmatched. The CDR3 DNA is TGTGCCAGCAGCGAATTGACAGGGGGCGTCGAGCAGTACTTC. It translates to CASSELTGGVEQYF.

This sequence joins TRBV4-1 and TRBJ2-7, with 11 bases that match TRBD1. Germline V gene data show CDR1 as MGHRA and CDR2 as YSYEKL. The V segment lost 5 bases and the J segment 3 bases; nucleotides outside the gene matches: 9. CDR3 length: 16 amino acids. CDR3 bases: TGCGCCAGCAGCAAACCTACCGGGACAGGGGGCTACGAGCAGTACTTC. Residues: CASSKPTGTGGYEQYF.

A few counts support this clone. V is TRBV7-9 and J is TRBJ2-3; D remains ambiguous. The CDR3 runs to 15 residues. V was pared by 1 base and J by 4 bases, with 12 bases between. Per the germline V gene, CDR1 is SEHNR and CDR2 is FQNEAQ (reference sequence). The CDR3: CASSLGGKLADTQYF. CDR3 in DNA: TGTGCCAGCAGCTTAGGAGGAAAGCTGGCAGATACGCAGTATTTT.

The sample holds many counts of this clone. The rearrangement links TRBV9 to TRBJ2-7; 8 bases are shared with TRBD1. Germline V lookup: CDR1 SGDLS, CDR2 YYNGEE. The CDR3 length is 15 residues. V trimming: 0 bases; J trimming: 3 bases; junction bases outside the gene matches: 5. DNA of the CDR3: TGTGCCAGCAGCGTAGCAGCAGGGGGCATCTACGAGCAGTACTTC. Protein sequence: CASSVAAGGIYEQYF.

The V call is TRBV4-1, the J call TRBJ2-1; no clear D. V lost 4 bases and J 6 bases, leaving 16 bases between the germline ends. The CDR3 contains 15 residues. The germline V gene has CDR1 MGHRA and CDR2 YSYEKL. The CDR3 is CASSPHSTVLNEQFF. The CDR3 DNA reads TGCGCCAGCAGCCCACACTCAACCGTACTCAATGAGCAGTTCTTC.